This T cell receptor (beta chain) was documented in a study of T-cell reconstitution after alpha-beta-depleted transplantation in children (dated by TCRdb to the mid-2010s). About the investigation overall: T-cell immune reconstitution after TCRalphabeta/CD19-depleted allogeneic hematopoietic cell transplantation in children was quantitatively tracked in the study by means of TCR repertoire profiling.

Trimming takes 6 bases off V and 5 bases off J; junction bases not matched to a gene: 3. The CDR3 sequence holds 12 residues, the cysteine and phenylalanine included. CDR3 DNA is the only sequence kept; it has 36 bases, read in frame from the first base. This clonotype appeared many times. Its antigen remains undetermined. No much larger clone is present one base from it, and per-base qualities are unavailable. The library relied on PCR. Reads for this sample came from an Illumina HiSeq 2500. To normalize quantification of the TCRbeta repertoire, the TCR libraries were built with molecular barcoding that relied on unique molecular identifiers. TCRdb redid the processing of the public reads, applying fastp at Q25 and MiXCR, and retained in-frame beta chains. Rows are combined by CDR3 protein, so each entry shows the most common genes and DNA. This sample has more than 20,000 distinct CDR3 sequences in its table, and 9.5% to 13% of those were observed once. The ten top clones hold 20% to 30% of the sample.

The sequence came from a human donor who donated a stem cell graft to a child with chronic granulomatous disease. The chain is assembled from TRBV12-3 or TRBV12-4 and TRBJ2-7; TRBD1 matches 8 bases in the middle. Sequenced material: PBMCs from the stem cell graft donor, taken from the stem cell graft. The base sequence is TGTGCCAGCAGATGGACAGGGAACGAGCAGTACTTC. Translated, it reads CASRWTGNEQYF.